The rows below give T cell receptor beta chains drawn from one sample of a study of preoperative IRX-2 immunotherapy in early breast cancer. TCRdb's copy holds only in-frame clones and misses some; the assay was immunoSEQ multiplex PCR. The data show about 98,000 clones, about nine tenths seen once. Sequencing was performed on tumor tissue, taken after IRX-2 immunotherapy. The receptors derive from a human donor with breast cancer. The CDR3 runs from the conserved cysteine through the conserved F or W. D genes are given only for firm matches. Some rows have no size entry. The others give once, few or many, or a class for an expanded clone.

j_call: TRBJ2-4; d_call: -; clone_size: few; v_call: TRBV6-8; cdr3_nt: TGTGCCAGCAGGTTGGGGGGTCGCATCAAAAACATTCAGTACTTC; cdr3_aa: CASRLGGRIKNIQYF
j_call: TRBJ1-4; d_call: TRBD1; clone_size: -; v_call: TRBV29-1; cdr3_nt: TGCAGCGTTGGGGGGGGACAGGGTGCAACTAATGAAAAACTGTTTTTT; cdr3_aa: CSVGGGQGATNEKLFF
j_call: TRBJ2-1; d_call: -; clone_size: -; v_call: TRBV6-8; cdr3_nt: TGTGCCAGCAGTGACTCGCGGGGCACGAACTCCAATGAGCAGTTCTTC; cdr3_aa: CASSDSRGTNSNEQFF
j_call: TRBJ1-1; d_call: -; clone_size: -; v_call: TRBV14; cdr3_nt: TGTGCCAGCAGCCAAGGGGTTTACACTGAAGCTTTCTTT; cdr3_aa: CASSQGVYTEAFF
j_call: TRBJ2-2; d_call: -; clone_size: -; v_call: TRBV5-1; cdr3_nt: TGCGCCAGCAGCTTCGAGGGGTTGTCATCCGGGGAGCTGTTTTTT; cdr3_aa: CASSFEGLSSGELFF
j_call: TRBJ2-2; d_call: -; clone_size: -; v_call: TRBV6-8; cdr3_nt: TGTGCCAGCAGCCTTGGTGCCGGGGAGCTGTTTTTT; cdr3_aa: CASSLGAGELFF
j_call: TRBJ2-5; d_call: -; clone_size: few; v_call: TRBV11-3; cdr3_nt: TGTGCCAGCAGCCAGATAGTCAGTAGACAAGAGACCCAGTACTTC; cdr3_aa: CASSQIVSRQETQYF
j_call: TRBJ2-5; d_call: -; clone_size: -; v_call: TRBV6-8; cdr3_nt: TGTGCCATCAGTACAGGCGGTGCGGAGACCCAGTACTTC; cdr3_aa: CAISTGGAETQYF
j_call: TRBJ2-7; d_call: -; clone_size: -; v_call: TRBV28; cdr3_nt: TGTGCCAGCAGTACCCCCAGGCCGAAAGGGACCGAGCAGTACTTC; cdr3_aa: CASSTPRPKGTEQYF
j_call: TRBJ2-3; d_call: TRBD2; clone_size: once; v_call: TRBV5-1; cdr3_nt: TGCGCCAGCAGCTTCATCGAATCGCGGGGGGATACGCAGTATTTT; cdr3_aa: CASSFIESRGDTQYF
j_call: TRBJ2-1; d_call: -; clone_size: -; v_call: TRBV22-1; cdr3_nt: TGTGCCAGCTCTTCGACCGCGGGGGGGACCGTGGAGCAGTTCTTC; cdr3_aa: CASSSTAGGTVEQFF
j_call: TRBJ1-2; d_call: TRBD1; clone_size: -; v_call: TRBV5-1; cdr3_nt: TGCGCCAGCAAGGAGACAGGGTTGAACTATGGCTACACCTTC; cdr3_aa: CASKETGLNYGYTF
j_call: TRBJ1-1; d_call: -; clone_size: -; v_call: TRBV6-8; cdr3_nt: TGTGCCAGCAGACGCACAGTGAACACTGAAGCTTTCTTT; cdr3_aa: CASRRTVNTEAFF
j_call: TRBJ1-1; d_call: TRBD1; clone_size: -; v_call: TRBV5-1; cdr3_nt: TGCGCCAGCAGCTTGGGGACAGGGTACAACACTGAAGCTTTCTTT; cdr3_aa: CASSLGTGYNTEAFF
j_call: TRBJ2-5; d_call: -; clone_size: -; v_call: TRBV11-3; cdr3_nt: TGTGCCAGCAGCCCCGGTTGGGGCCAAGAAACCCAGTACTTC; cdr3_aa: CASSPGWGQETQYF
j_call: TRBJ1-3; d_call: TRBD1; clone_size: -; v_call: TRBV11-3; cdr3_nt: TGTGCCAGCAGCTTAAGAACGCTCGGGACAGTCTCTGGAAACACCATATATTTT; cdr3_aa: CASSLRTLGTVSGNTIYF
j_call: TRBJ1-5; d_call: -; clone_size: -; v_call: TRBV18; cdr3_nt: TGTGCCAGCTCACCACTAGAGACCGGGCAGGAGGGTCAGCCCCAGCATTTT; cdr3_aa: CASSPLETGQEGQPQHF
j_call: TRBJ1-6; d_call: -; clone_size: -; v_call: TRBV5-1; cdr3_nt: TGCGCCAGCAGCTTTTGGGGGCGCAGGGATAATTCACCCCTCCACTTT; cdr3_aa: CASSFWGRRDNSPLHF
j_call: TRBJ1-5; d_call: -; clone_size: -; v_call: TRBV28; cdr3_nt: TGTGCCAGCAGCCCCTCCGTAAAGTCCAATCAGCCCCAGCATTTT; cdr3_aa: CASSPSVKSNQPQHF
j_call: TRBJ1-3; d_call: -; clone_size: -; v_call: TRBV18; cdr3_nt: TGTGCCAGCTCACGGTCAGCTGGAAACACCATATATTTT; cdr3_aa: CASSRSAGNTIYF
j_call: TRBJ1-1; d_call: TRBD1; clone_size: -; v_call: TRBV18; cdr3_nt: TGTGCCAGCTCATCAGGGGGGCCCGCTGAAGCTTTCTTT; cdr3_aa: CASSSGGPAEAFF
j_call: TRBJ2-1; d_call: -; clone_size: once; v_call: TRBV9; cdr3_nt: TGTGCCAGCAGCTTACAACTCCGAAATGAGCAGTTCTTC; cdr3_aa: CASSLQLRNEQFF
j_call: TRBJ1-4; d_call: -; clone_size: -; v_call: TRBV29-1; cdr3_nt: TGCAGCGTTGAGGAACAGGGTGGTGAAAAACTGTTTTTT; cdr3_aa: CSVEEQGGEKLFF
j_call: TRBJ2-7; d_call: -; clone_size: -; v_call: TRBV6-7; cdr3_nt: TGTGCCATCAGTGAGCAGGGATCTTCATACGAGCAGTACTTC; cdr3_aa: CAISEQGSSYEQYF
j_call: TRBJ2-1; d_call: -; clone_size: -; v_call: TRBV19; cdr3_nt: TGTGCCAGTAGGCCAGAGTGGGGCGGATCCTCCTACAATGAGCAGTTCTTC; cdr3_aa: CASRPEWGGSSYNEQFF
j_call: TRBJ2-7; d_call: TRBD1; clone_size: -; v_call: TRBV5-1; cdr3_nt: TGCGCCAGCAGCTCCGGGACAGGGAAGGACGAGCAGTACTTC; cdr3_aa: CASSSGTGKDEQYF
j_call: TRBJ1-6; d_call: -; clone_size: few; v_call: TRBV30; cdr3_nt: TGTGCCTGGAGTAGCGGGGGGTCTGGCTCCTATAATTCACCCCTCCACTTT; cdr3_aa: CAWSSGGSGSYNSPLHF
j_call: TRBJ1-2; d_call: -; clone_size: -; v_call: TRBV28; cdr3_nt: TGTGCCAGCTCAGTAAGTCGAAGCTATGGCTACACCTTC; cdr3_aa: CASSVSRSYGYTF
j_call: TRBJ1-5; d_call: -; clone_size: -; v_call: TRBV30; cdr3_nt: TGTGCCTGGGGCCGGGACGTGAATCAGCCCCAGCATTTT; cdr3_aa: CAWGRDVNQPQHF
j_call: TRBJ2-7; d_call: -; clone_size: -; v_call: TRBV28; cdr3_nt: TGTGCCAGCGTAAGGCACCCGAGCCTCTACGAGCAGTACTTC; cdr3_aa: CASVRHPSLYEQYF
j_call: TRBJ2-1; d_call: -; clone_size: -; v_call: TRBV19; cdr3_nt: TGTGCCAGTAGTATACGCAGGACGGAGGAGCAGTTCTTC; cdr3_aa: CASSIRRTEEQFF
j_call: TRBJ2-5; d_call: -; clone_size: -; v_call: TRBV14; cdr3_nt: TGTGCCAGCAAGGGCCGGGGCGGCTTACAAGAGACCCAGTACTTC; cdr3_aa: CASKGRGGLQETQYF
j_call: TRBJ2-2; d_call: TRBD1; clone_size: -; v_call: TRBV15; cdr3_nt: TGTGCCACCAGCAGAGGAGGGACAGGGGAGACCGGGGAGCTGTTTTTT; cdr3_aa: CATSRGGTGETGELFF
j_call: TRBJ1-1; d_call: -; clone_size: -; v_call: TRBV14; cdr3_nt: TGTGCCAGCAGCCGTCTTGGGGGAGAAGCTTTCTTT; cdr3_aa: CASSRLGGEAFF
j_call: TRBJ2-1; d_call: -; clone_size: -; v_call: TRBV1; cdr3_nt: TGCGCCAGCAGCCAAGTTATCGGGGTAGACACTTGGTTCTTC; cdr3_aa: CASSQVIGVDTWFF
j_call: TRBJ1-5; d_call: -; clone_size: -; v_call: TRBV5-1; cdr3_nt: TGCGCCAGCAGCTTGGCAGAAGGCAGGGCCACTAATCAGCCCCAGCATTTT; cdr3_aa: CASSLAEGRATNQPQHF
j_call: TRBJ1-4; d_call: -; clone_size: once; v_call: TRBV9; cdr3_nt: TGTGCCAGCAGGTATAGGGCAGCAAGTAATGAAAAACTGTTTTTT; cdr3_aa: CASRYRAASNEKLFF
j_call: TRBJ2-7; d_call: -; clone_size: -; v_call: TRBV7-2; cdr3_nt: TGTGCCAGCAGCTCCACCCCCGGGGCCGGCGTATACGAGCAGTACTTC; cdr3_aa: CASSSTPGAGVYEQYF
j_call: TRBJ2-2; d_call: -; clone_size: -; v_call: TRBV11-3; cdr3_nt: TGTGCCAGCAGCCGTGCAGGATTCGGCGGGGAGCTGTTTTTT; cdr3_aa: CASSRAGFGGELFF
j_call: TRBJ1-2; d_call: -; clone_size: -; v_call: TRBV30; cdr3_nt: TGTGCCTGGAGTGTTGCTGTTAACTATGGCTACACCTTC; cdr3_aa: CAWSVAVNYGYTF
j_call: TRBJ1-3; d_call: -; clone_size: -; v_call: TRBV18; cdr3_nt: TGTGCCAGCTCACCGGGCGAGAGCTCTGGAAACACCATATATTTT; cdr3_aa: CASSPGESSGNTIYF
j_call: TRBJ1-5; d_call: -; clone_size: -; v_call: TRBV11-3; cdr3_nt: TGTGCCAGCAGCCGACGGACGGAACGATTCAATCAGCCCCAGCATTTT; cdr3_aa: CASSRRTERFNQPQHF
j_call: TRBJ2-7; d_call: TRBD2; clone_size: -; v_call: TRBV5-1; cdr3_nt: TGCGCCAGCAGGGTAGTATTTGCGGGAGGGTACGAGCAGTACTTC; cdr3_aa: CASRVVFAGGYEQYF